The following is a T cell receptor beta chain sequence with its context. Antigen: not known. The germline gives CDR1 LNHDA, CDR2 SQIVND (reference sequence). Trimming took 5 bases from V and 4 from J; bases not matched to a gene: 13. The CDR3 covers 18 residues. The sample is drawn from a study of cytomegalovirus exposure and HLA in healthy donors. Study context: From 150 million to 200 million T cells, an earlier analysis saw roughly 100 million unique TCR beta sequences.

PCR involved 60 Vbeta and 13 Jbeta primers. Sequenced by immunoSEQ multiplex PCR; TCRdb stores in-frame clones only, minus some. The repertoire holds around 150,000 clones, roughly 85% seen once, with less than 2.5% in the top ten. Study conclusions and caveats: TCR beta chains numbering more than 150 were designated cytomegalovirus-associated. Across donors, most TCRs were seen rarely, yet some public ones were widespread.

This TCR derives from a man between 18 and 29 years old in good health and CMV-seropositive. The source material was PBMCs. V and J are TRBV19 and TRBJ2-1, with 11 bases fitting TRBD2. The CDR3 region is CASSPRGTSGPIYNEQFF. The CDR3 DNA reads TGTGCCAGTAGTCCGAGGGGGACTAGCGGACCGATTTACAATGAGCAGTTCTTC.